This T cell receptor beta chain originates from a study of PD-L1 blockade in urothelial cancer (TCRdb year 2017). At the level of the whole study: Every patient began therapy around 2014 and was given atezolizumab 1,200 mg intravenously every 3 weeks. About 85% of the roughly 30 patients were males with bladder-origin urothelial cancer, and about 60% of the 29 reported a prior smoking history. Patients had an ECOG performance status of 0 or 1 and had received between 0 and 3 prior chemotherapy regimens. Blood samples were analyzed at 3 weeks after treatment start (second dose) and at 6 weeks after treatment start. A median of roughly 140,000 T cells and fewer than 85,000 unique TCRs was obtained from blood samples, and a median clonality of around 0.072 was observed. An exploratory multi-omic analysis was conducted of the somatic, immune and clinical correlates of response to PD-L1 blockade with atezolizumab in urothelial cancer. Pretreatment tumor samples, along with matched peripheral blood collected serially before and after atezolizumab treatment, underwent TCR sequencing. Durable clinical benefit meant progression-free survival longer than 6 months, and TCR features were also tested against progression-free and overall survival. In the same patients who had TCR sequencing, pretreatment tumors also underwent whole exome sequencing and RNA sequencing. Several patients achieved durable clinical benefit and about 22 did not. Pretreatment blood TCR-seq was available for 27 to 30 patients, at least one posttreatment blood collection was obtained for some 24 patients, and tumor TCR-seq was available for some 24 patients. What the work shows at the level of the full study, not this receptor alone: Greater expansion of tumor-associated TCR clones in peripheral blood 3 weeks after the start of treatment was observed in patients with durable benefit (n of about 20, p = 0.022). A pretreatment peripheral blood TCR clonality below the median was linked to improved progression-free and overall survival. Because of the small sample size (n ≈ 29) and the many exploratory analyses performed, the results are intended to be regarded as hypothesis-generating.

The CDR3 sequence holds 15 residues, the cysteine and phenylalanine included. The read is trimmed to its CDR3 DNA, 45 bases read in frame from base 1. Germline trimming: 0 bases from V, 4 bases from J; junction bases outside gene matches: 6. CDR1 and CDR2 (GTSNPN, SVGIG) derive from the germline V gene (reference sequence). The meaning of the sample's time point label: pretreatment peripheral blood. The cohort comprised around 31 patients with locally advanced or metastatic urothelial carcinoma treated at Memorial Sloan Kettering on a trial protocol. Peripheral blood mononuclear cells were collected pretreatment and during treatment, with between 1 and 8 total time points per patient. The Qiagen DNeasy Blood extraction kit was used to purify genomic DNA from total PBMCs and tumor samples. Collected pretreatment and during treatment, PBMCs were isolated and stored as previously described. This clone was seen a handful of times. Which antigen it targets is not known. Base qualities are missing; no much larger clone stands one base away.

Each PCR received spiked-in synthetic TCR analog templates so that absolute template abundance could be estimated from read counts. The immunoSEQ assay used bias-controlled V and J gene primers to amplify TCRbeta CDR3 regions from genomic DNA. Sequencing of rearranged TCRbeta segments was done at approximately 20X coverage. From the authors' description of their analysis: Sequencing errors were corrected by clustering, and CDR3s were annotated against IMGT so that V, D and J genes could be assigned. Downstream analyses used only productive TCRbeta rearrangements, leaving out any out-of-frame or stop-codon sequences. Clonality was calculated as one minus the Shannon entropy normalized by the log of the number of unique productive sequences. Clones differing between time points or between blood and tumor were identified using Fisher's exact test with Benjamini-Hochberg correction, with an adjusted p below 0.01 applied as the threshold. TCRdb stores this immuneACCESS table with in-frame sequences only. Part of the clones is absent; in the studies checked, under half of the shortfall reflects unresolved V genes, and no reason is known for the rest. That table gives V, J and clone size, and the DNA gave D and trimming. This sample gives 60,000 to 75,000 clones in total; approximately 84% of them show up just once. The leading ten clones occupy approximately 15% of the sample.

Sequencing used PBMCs, obtained around atezolizumab (anti-PD-L1) treatment. This receptor was obtained from a man aged 55 to 70 with urothelial cancer. This chain is built from TRBV30 and TRBJ2-3; 8 junctional bases match TRBD1. The nucleotide sequence is given as TGTGCCTGGAGTGTGGACAGGGTTTACGCAGATACGCAGTATTTT. It specifies CAWSVDRVYADTQYF.